These 14 T cell receptor delta chains were sequenced from one sample in a study of gamma-delta chains in newborns, infants, children. TCRdb re-called the reads through CATT. The table records several thousand delta-chain clones, under 11% of them present only once. Sequencing was performed on blood. The source is a child who was a newborn, infant or young child, either healthy, febrile or measles-vaccinated (not recorded which).

For this clone: It is likely a read error: a sequence one base away is far more abundant. Within the sample, other DNA sequences also encode this same CDR3. The chain carries TRDV2 and TRDJ2, with TRDD3 matching 12 bases. Trimming cost V 2 bases and J 3 bases; bases outside gene matches: 3. CDR3 size: 16 residues. CDR1 GEAIGNYY and CDR2 EKD come from the germline V gene. CDR3 DNA: TGTGCCTGTGACATACTGGGGGATACTCTGACAGCACAACTCTTCTTT. Protein: CACDILGDTLTAQLFF.

The assigned J gene is TRDJ3, but the V gene is uncalled; the table gives TRDD3 as D, unverified against the DNA. The CDR3 spans 17 residues. CDR3 bases: TGTGCCACCTTACTGGGGGATAACTCCTTGGCCACCCGACAGGTGTTTTTC. Its translation: CATLLGDNSLATRQVFF.

The sample holds a few counts of this clone. A much larger clonotype is one base distant, so this may be a read error. The CDR3 sequence is CACEPTLLGETWDTRQMFF. As DNA, the CDR3 is TGTGCCTGTGAACCGACCCTACTGGGGGAGACCTGGGACACCCGACAGATGTTTTTC. The genes are TRDV2 and TRDJ3; 9 bases map to TRDD3. Looked up from germline, CDR1 is GEAIGNYY and CDR2 is EKD. The CDR3 sequence is 19 residues long. After removal of 4 bases from V and 2 bases from J, the junction contained 11 bases not matched to a gene.

As to this clone: This may arise from a read error, as a much more abundant clone is one base away. The same CDR3 is also encoded by other DNA sequences in this sample. The chain uses TRDV2 and TRDJ3; TRDD3 agrees at 9 bases. The CDR3 is made up of 19 amino acids. Germline CDR1 GEAIGNYY, CDR2 EKD. The CDR3 sequence: CACDKVLGESSWDTRQMFF. Here the CDR3 DNA reads TGTGCCTGCGACAAAGTACTGGGGGAGAGCTCCTGGGACACCCGACAGATGTTTTTC.

V gene TRDV2 combines with J gene TRDJ3, with 8 bases identical to TRDD3. There are 21 residues in the CDR3. With 3 bases clipped from V and 0 bases from J, the junction kept 15 bases outside the gene matches. Germline-derived CDR1 and CDR2 are GEAIGNYY and EKD. The CDR3 reads CACDHLLGGTHRSWDTRQMFF. The CDR3 nucleotides are TGTGCCTGTGACCACCTACTGGGGGGTACTCACCGCTCCTGGGACACCCGACAGATGTTTTTC.

This clone was seen a handful of times. A single base separates this from a much larger clone, so it may be a read error. The same CDR3 can be traced to other DNA sequences in this sample. This rearrangement joins TRDV2 to TRDJ3; possible D gene TRDD3, 5 bases. CDR3 length equals 18 residues. Germline V gene sequence: CDR1 GEAIGNYY, CDR2 EKD. V dropped 0 bases and J dropped 1 base, with 12 bases sitting between them. The CDR3 spells CACDTPGALSWDTRQMFF. Written as DNA, the CDR3 is TGTGCCTGTGACACCCCGGGGGCCCTGTCCTGGGACACCCGACAGATGTTTTTC.

No V gene was called here, but the J gene is TRDJ1; no DNA check was done on the table's D call, TRDD3. The CDR3 runs to 20 residues. CDR3 nucleotide sequence: TGTGCTCTTGGGGTTTCCCCCCCATCTCTGCGGGATACGCGGGCCGATAAACTCATCTTT. Translation: CALGVSPPSLRDTRADKLIF.

This clone is deemed medium-sized. The rearrangement uses TRDV2 and TRDJ1, with TRDD3 matching over 8 bases. CDR3 size: 15 residues. Germline loops: CDR1 GEAIGNYY, CDR2 EKD. The V gene end was trimmed by 7 bases and the J gene end by 0 bases; junction bases not matched to a gene: 9. CDR3 sequence: CAWDWGLPYTDKLIF. CDR3 DNA: TGTGCCTGGGACTGGGGGCTACCGTACACCGATAAACTCATCTTT.

In this sample, this clone turned up a few times. At one boundary the junction diverges from the germline segment, which might be a read error. The chain joins TRDV2 to TRDJ3; TRDD3 aligns across 11 bases. Germline CDR1 GEAIGNYY, CDR2 EKD. The CDR3 runs to 19 residues. CDR3 sequence reads: CACDTVGDTRSWDARQMFF. CDR3 coding DNA: TGTGCCTGTGACACCGTGGGGGATACGCGTTCCTGGGACGCCCGACAGATGTTTTTC.

Concerning this clone: A read error may explain this, as a much larger clone is one base away. The sample holds other DNA sequences that translate to the same CDR3. V and J are TRDV2 and TRDJ3; 11 positions match TRDD3. Looked up from germline, CDR1 is GEAIGNYY and CDR2 is EKD. CDR3 length: 18 amino acids. The CDR3 DNA reads TGTGCCTGCGACACCGTACTGGGGGATATTTGGGACACCCGACAGATGTTTTTC. Amino acids: CACDTVLGDIWDTRQMFF.

This clone came up a few times. A single base separates this from a much larger clone, so it may be a read error. Distinct nucleotide sequences in the sample also encode this CDR3. The rearrangement links TRDV2 to TRDJ2; 12 bases fit TRDD3. This CDR3 spans 24 amino acids. In germline, CDR1 is GEAIGNYY, CDR2 EKD. The CDR3 region is CACDTGFTGTTWGIREGLTAQLFF. In nucleotides, the CDR3 is TGTGCCTGCGACACCGGCTTTACCGGCACCACCTGGGGGATACGCGAGGGTTTGACAGCACAACTCTTCTTT.

This clone turned up a few times. Being one base from a much bigger clone, this may be a read error. No V segment was called; the J segment is TRDJ2; TRDD3, the table's D call, lacks a check against the DNA. This CDR3 has 18 amino acids. The CDR3 sequence: CACDTVLGAPDLTSQLFF. Here the CDR3 DNA reads TGTGCCTGTGACACCGTACTGGGGGCCCCCGATTTGACATCACAACTCTTCTTT.

Called V gene: TRDV2; the J gene was not called; the table's D call of TRDD3 was not tested on the DNA. The CDR3 is made up of 16 amino acids. Germline assignment: CDR1 GEAIGNYY and CDR2 EKD. The CDR3 sequence is CASDAEDTWDTPQMFF. CDR3 nucleotide sequence: TGTGCCTCTGACGCGGAGGATACCTGGGACACCCCACAAATGTTTTTC.

This clone is labeled as medium-sized. The chain combines TRDV2 with TRDJ3, with 8 bases matching TRDD3. In germline, CDR1 is GEAIGNYY, CDR2 EKD. The CDR3 totals 18 residues. Germline trimming cut 1 base from V and 0 bases from J; bases unmatched to any gene: 4. The CDR3 sequence is CACDTGGFHSWDTRQMFF. DNA for the CDR3: TGTGCCTGTGACACTGGGGGATTCCACTCCTGGGACACCCGACAGATGTTTTTC.